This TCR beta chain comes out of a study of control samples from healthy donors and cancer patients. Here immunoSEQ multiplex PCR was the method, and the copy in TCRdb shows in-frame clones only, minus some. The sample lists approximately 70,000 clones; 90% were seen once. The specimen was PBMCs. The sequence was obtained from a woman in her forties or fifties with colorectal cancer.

CDR3 sequence reads: CASSDSTRQGGRGGYTF. CDR3 nucleotide sequence: TGTGCCAGCAGTGACTCGACCCGACAGGGAGGACGAGGAGGCTACACCTTC. This chain uses TRBV6-4 with TRBJ1-2, with 7 bases matching TRBD1. CDR1 and CDR2 from the germline V gene are MRHNA and SNTAGT. V shed 0 bases and J 8 bases; nucleotides not matched to a gene: 15. The CDR3 totals 17 residues.